Described below is a single T cell receptor beta chain sequence and its context. Its antigen is still unknown. This entry belongs to a study of T cell responses to AZD1222 COVID-19 vaccine. V was clipped by 3 bases and J by 5 bases; unmatched bases: 6. The CDR3 runs to 14 residues. Germline V gene data show CDR1 as KGHSH and CDR2 as LQKENI. Overall study findings and caveats: In a largely white British group with more females than males, clonal diversity was possibly underestimated.

Some clones are missing from TCRdb's copy, which holds only in-frame ones; the method was immunoSEQ multiplex PCR. The data show about 100,000 clones, with 86% seen just once and more than 1.2% held by the top ten. The source material was peripheral blood, sampled on day 0 of AZD1222 vaccination. The sequence was obtained from an adult in good health. The gene calls are TRBV18 and TRBJ1-2, with 7 bases identical to TRBD1. CDR3 in amino acids: CASSPLDREYGYTF. DNA of the CDR3: TGTGCCAGCTCACCGCTCGACAGGGAATATGGCTACACCTTC.